One T cell receptor beta chain is described in this entry. The antigen is not known. The data belong to a study of T cells in localized non-small cell lung cancer. Study findings and constraints: Uninvolved adjacent lung had higher T cell clonality than tumor and all other tissues. Sequencing covered just one tumor region, so heterogeneity cannot be ruled out. Appearance in adjacent lung was seen for a median approximately 58 of the top 100 tumor clones. Elevated circulating T cell density in blood was associated with longer overall survival.

Only in-frame clones appear in the TCRdb table, and some are missing; sequencing was by immunoSEQ multiplex PCR. Of around 36,000 clones in the sample, 75% to 85% are singletons; the top ten hold about 35%. The sequence came from a woman aged 35-75 years with stage II squamous cell lung carcinoma. This specimen was PBMCs, taken before any cancer treatment.

The CDR3 sequence: CASSPPGQGLYGYTF. Written as DNA, the CDR3 is TGTGCCAGCTCACCACCGGGACAGGGACTCTATGGCTACACCTTC. The rearrangement joins TRBV18 to TRBJ1-2, with 9 bases that match TRBD1. The V gene's germline CDR1 is KGHSH and CDR2 LQKENI. The CDR3 spans 15 residues. The trim removed 0 bases at V and 4 bases at J, leaving 3 bases unmatched.